This entry is about one T cell receptor (beta chain). The sample is drawn from a study of shared T cell receptors in the human thymus. TCRdb's table, derived via immunoSEQ multiplex PCR, lists solely in-frame clones and lacks some. Of 450,000 to 650,000 clones listed, more than 75% were seen once; the top ten hold about 0.014%. The data also belong to a second study, concerning human thymus T cells. From that paper: Among the donors, all were healthy Finnish infants having corrective surgery for congenital heart defects. Thymus specimens were resections from corrective heart surgery.

The sequenced sample consisted of thymocytes. The clonotype was recovered from a boy less than two years old with a congenital heart defect.

DNA for the CDR3: TGTGCCTGGAACGCCTCGCGGGACAGGGGAGGGGAGCTGTTTTTT. Translated: CAWNASRDRGGELFF. This chain links TRBV30 with TRBJ2-2, with 10 bases fitting TRBD1. The CDR3 consists of 15 residues. Germline CDR1 GTSNPN, CDR2 SVGIG (reference sequence). The V gene end was trimmed by 4 bases and the J gene end by 8 bases; junction bases not matched to a gene: 10.